The clone carrying this TCR beta chain appeared a few times. The antigen is unknown. Since all of the isolated RNA was reverse transcribed, expressed TCRB transcripts were what got sequenced. An average of approximately 3.6 million reads was obtained for naive, central memory and regulatory T cell samples. The repertoire was sequenced with immunoSEQ multiplex PCR; TCRdb's copy has only in-frame clones and lacks some. Here the sample spans 640,000 or so clones, over 13% being singletons. The record originates from a study of beta chain features in type 1 diabetes. CDR1 is GTSNPN, CDR2 SVGIG, per germline (reference sequence). The CDR3 is 13 residues long. With 5 bases removed from V and 8 bases from J, the gap between germline ends came to 18 bases. The study, taken as a whole, reports: In all four CD4+ subsets, TCRB CDR3 length was significantly, moderately reduced in type 1 diabetes. PCR, the amplification step, might favor shorter templates, equally in patients and controls.

The chain links TRBV30 to TRBJ1-2, with TRBD1 as a possible D gene (6 bases). This receptor was obtained from a man between 18 and 35 years old with type 1 diabetes. The sequencing input was naive CD4+ T cells from blood. The CDR3 DNA is TGTGCCTGGTCAACTCAGGGGAGAGGCGGCTACACCTTC. Protein product: CAWSTQGRGGYTF. The full variable domain, its missing parts supplied by reference TRBV30 and TRBJ1-2, is SQTIHQWPATLVQPVGSPLSLECTVEGTSNPNLYWYRQAAGRGLQLLFYSVGIGQISSEVPQNLSASRPQDRQFILSSKKLLLSDSGFYLCAWSTQGRGGYTFGSGTRLTVV.